The source of this TCR beta chain is a study of naive and memory T cell subsets. General study points: A few larger clonotypes appeared in naive repertoires, especially CD8, possibly memory cells re-expressing CD45RA.

An equimolar mix of two oligonucleotides served as the beta constant-region primer for TRBC1 and TRBC2. Four rounds of PCR amplified the ligated cDNA using nested alpha and beta constant-region primers plus SP2. One entry per CDR3 protein results from TCRdb running MiXCR on the UMI-ligation and nested PCR reads. The sample yields over 80,000 distinct CDR3 sequences, about 11% seen once. In regard to this clonotype: Its target is unknown.

The CDR3 contains 15 residues. Germline CDR1 SNHLY, CDR2 FYNNEI. V was clipped by 6 bases and J by 5 bases; unmatched bases: 11. This clonotype was sampled from a human donor in good health. The sample taken for sequencing was naive CD4+ T cells from blood. The chain joins TRBV2 to TRBJ2-7; 9 nucleotides align to TRBD2. Here the CDR3 reads CASRFERGAPNEQYF. CDR3 bases: TGTGCCAGCAGGTTTGAGCGGGGGGCCCCCAACGAGCAGTACTTC. Full variable domain (missing parts from reference TRBV2 and TRBJ2-7): EPEVTQTPSHQVTQMGQEVILRCVPISNHLYFYWYRQILGQKVEFLVSFYNNEISEKSEIFDDQFSVERPDGSNFTLKIRSTKLEDSAMYFCASRFERGAPNEQYFGPGTRLTVT.